The present T cell receptor (beta chain) was sequenced within a study of metastatic and nonmetastatic thyroid tumors. Study summary: Repertoires from blood and tumor or nodule tissue of malignant and benign thyroid patients were compared. Whole-study results and caveats: When malignant thyroid tumors were compared with benign nodules, TCR beta diversity was reportedly significantly higher in the malignant tumors. This held in both blood and tumor samples.

CDR3 length: 11 residues. Per the germline V gene, CDR1 is KGHDR and CDR2 is SFDVKD. V lost 3 bases and J lost 12, with 11 bases in between. TCRdb re-called the PCR reads via MiXCR. The data contain fewer than 20,000 clones, around 25% of them singletons. This clone has ten or more counts. Its antigen is unknown. Thyroid surgery took place with no prior treatment in any patient. Sequences were obtained from tumor tissue. The chain carries TRBV24-1 and TRBJ2-7; D gene ambiguous. This clonotype was obtained from a female donor with papillary thyroid cancer or a benign thyroid nodule (not recorded which). Some clones in this sample may be carry-over from other donors' samples. The CDR3 DNA is TGTGCCACCAGTGATGGGATAGCACGGTACTTC. Its protein is CATSDGIARYF.